This T cell receptor (beta chain) was recovered during a study of shared clonotypes between healthy human individuals. The ends lost 5 bases at V and 5 bases at J; junction bases unmatched: 8. This CDR3 region has 16 residues. The germline gives CDR1 SEHNR, CDR2 FQNEAQ (reference sequence). Positively selected for CCR7, the CD45RO-negative cells used as naive CD8 cells excluded terminally differentiated effector memory CD45RA+ cells. Repertoires were generated with immunoSEQ multiplex PCR, while TCRdb's copy carries only in-frame clones and drops some. Altogether around 2.1 million clones are present, about 93% being singletons, with the ten largest covering 1.7%. This clone was counted once.

Material: naive CD8+ T cells from PBMCs. The receptor was derived from a young man in good health. Some clones in this sample may be carry-over from other donors' samples. The chain uses TRBV7-9 and TRBJ2-2, with 10 bases that match TRBD1. As DNA, the CDR3 is TGTGCCAGCAGCCACCCGACAGGGGGCCGTACCGGGGAGCTGTTTTTT. Amino acids: CASSHPTGGRTGELFF.